The sequence of this T cell receptor (beta chain) was determined in a study of blood T cell repertoires in COVID-19. Looking at the study overall: T cells, B-cell-depleted T cells, or PBMCs provided the cDNA or gDNA that served as material.

Germline values: CDR1 GTSNPN, CDR2 SVGIG (reference sequence). This CDR3 comprises 16 residues. The trim removed 0 bases at V and 5 bases at J, leaving 12 bases unmatched. As originally analysed: Estimation of nucleated cell counts relied on the amplification of reference gene primers. Profiling relied on immunoSEQ multiplex PCR, and the TCRdb table lists in-frame clones only, not all of them. That table gives V, J and clone size, and the DNA gave D and trimming. Seen here are roughly 220,000 clones, about 80% observed once, and the top ten hold less than 2.5%. The sequenced sample was peripheral blood. The chain couples TRBV30 to TRBJ1-2, with 7 bases lining up with TRBD1. This clonotype was obtained from a woman aged 55-75 years with acute or convalescent COVID-19. The DNA for the CDR3 is TGTGCCTGGAGTGTTACACAGGGGTTTCCGATTTATGGCTACACCTTC. Translation: CAWSVTQGFPIYGYTF. The full variable domain, in which reference TRBV30 and TRBJ1-2 provide the parts outside the CDR3, is SQTIHQWPATLVQPVGSPLSLECTVEGTSNPNLYWYRQAAGRGLQLLFYSVGIGQISSEVPQNLSASRPQDRQFILSSKKLLLSDSGFYLCAWSVTQGFPIYGYTFGSGTRLTVV.